This T cell receptor beta chain was sequenced for a study of T-cell memory formation after mild COVID-19. This clonotype was seen repeatedly, ten times or more. Germline assignment: CDR1 MGHRA and CDR2 YSYEKL. The CDR3 totals 15 residues. The V end lost 4 bases, the J end lost 0 bases, and 13 bases lay between the germline ends. Each CDR3 protein gets one entry after TCRdb re-called the 5' RACE reads with MiXCR. The repertoire holds hundreds of thousands of distinct CDR3 sequences, about a fifth seen once, with 12% in the top ten. This chain links TRBV4-1 with TRBJ2-7; D assignment may be TRBD1 or TRBD2 (6 bases each). The sample comprised PBMCs or a T cell subset sorted from them (not recorded which). This sequence was found in an adult woman who had mild COVID-19 (a few samples of this study predate the infection). Cell type and time point are not known. CDR3 sequence: CASSPLRGPSYEQYF. The CDR3 bases are TGCGCCAGCAGCCCCCTACGGGGGCCCTCCTACGAGCAGTACTTC.